This T cell receptor beta chain was sequenced for a study of T cells in narcolepsy. The CDR3 is made up of 15 amino acids. Germline V CDR1 and CDR2: ENHRY, SYGVKD. After removal of 10 bases from V and 7 bases from J, the junction contained 12 bases not matched to a gene. The assay was immunoSEQ multiplex PCR, and TCRdb's table has in-frame clones only and misses some. The sample lists tens of thousands of clones; 87% were seen once. The chain couples TRBV10-3 to TRBJ1-6, with 8 bases identical to TRBD1. The clonotype comes from a human donor with narcolepsy. The specimen sequenced was CD45RA- memory CD4+ T cells from PBMCs. The CDR3: CATVEHTGGNSPLHF. In DNA form, the CDR3 reads TGTGCCACAGTCGAACACACAGGGGGGAATTCACCCCTCCACTTT.